This T cell receptor beta chain was obtained from a study of blood T cell repertoires in COVID-19. Libraries were prepared by immunoSEQ multiplex PCR; TCRdb keeps only in-frame clonotypes and omits some of them. The table includes 27,000 or so clones, roughly 85% detected once. V lost 8 bases, J lost 3 bases, and 19 bases lay in between. The CDR3 extends over 15 amino acids. CDR1 LNHDA and CDR2 SQIVND come from the germline V gene (reference sequence). The rearrangement joins TRBV19 to TRBJ1-1; D is perhaps TRBD1 (6 bases). The sample consisted of peripheral blood. The clonotype originates from a woman aged 50 to 60 with active COVID-19. As DNA, the CDR3 is TGTGCCAGTTCGGGGACAAACAATCGCCACACTGAAGCTTTCTTT. Translating it yields CASSGTNNRHTEAFF.